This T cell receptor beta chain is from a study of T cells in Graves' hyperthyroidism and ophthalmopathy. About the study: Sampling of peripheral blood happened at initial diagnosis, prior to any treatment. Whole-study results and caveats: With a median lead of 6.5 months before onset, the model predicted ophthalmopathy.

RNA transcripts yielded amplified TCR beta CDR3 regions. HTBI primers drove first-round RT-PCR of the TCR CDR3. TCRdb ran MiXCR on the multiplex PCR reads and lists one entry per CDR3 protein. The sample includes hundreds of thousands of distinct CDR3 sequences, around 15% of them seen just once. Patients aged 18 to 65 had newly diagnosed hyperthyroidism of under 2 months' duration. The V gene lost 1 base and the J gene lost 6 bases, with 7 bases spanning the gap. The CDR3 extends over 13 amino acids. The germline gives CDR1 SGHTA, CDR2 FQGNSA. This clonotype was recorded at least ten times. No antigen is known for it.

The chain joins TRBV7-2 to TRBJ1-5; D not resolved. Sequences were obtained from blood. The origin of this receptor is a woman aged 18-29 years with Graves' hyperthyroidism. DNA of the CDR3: TGTGCCAGCAGCTTAGGCAGGAGTCAGCCCCAGCATTTT. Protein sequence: CASSLGRSQPQHF.